This section outlines one T cell receptor (beta chain) sequence together with its context. The antigen remains unidentified. Germline assignment: CDR1 SGHAT and CDR2 FQDESV (reference sequence). The CDR3 has 15 residues. V shed 4 bases and J 0 bases; nucleotides not matched to a gene: 5. The assay was immunoSEQ multiplex PCR, and TCRdb's table has in-frame clones only and misses some. The sample carries roughly 30,000 clones, roughly 86% recorded once. Time point reported: week 35, safety follow-up. In the vaccine, a single dose held 300 ug of the mutant IDH1 20-mer peptide, along with topical imiquimod. This sample was taken from a study of a mutant IDH1 vaccine in newly diagnosed glioma. Study context: Initiation of the vaccine course occurred 4-6 weeks after radiotherapy alone, or alongside temozolomide cycles. Treatment recipients were approximately 62% male and around 40% female, and their mean age was roughly 40 years. Scheduled at week 35, visit V12 preceded visit V13, held at week 47.

Study-level results: Changes in top peripheral clonotypes did not appear linked to pseudoprogression.

The chain uses TRBV11-1 and TRBJ2-5; TRBD1 aligns across 7 bases. The material was PBMCs, obtained from a glioma patient whose treatment included an IDH1 peptide vaccine. The origin of this receptor is a man aged 30-40 years with glioma. CDR3 bases: TGTGCCAGCAGCTCATCGACAGGGTACCAAGAGACCCAGTACTTC. Its protein product is CASSSSTGYQETQYF.